This TCR beta chain was sequenced in a study of shared clonotypes between healthy human individuals (dated by TCRdb to 2018 to 2020). In the study overall: The cohort included three men and a couple of women between 18 and 49 years of age. Each donor's leukapheresis produced roughly between about 0.8 and 10 billion PBMCs. For each donor, three plates each were used for CD4 naive and CD4 memory, two plates were used for CD8 naive, and one plate was used for CD8 memory. To increase sequencing depth and limit assay-specific biases, different laboratories used diverse techniques to prepare libraries and sequence TCR repertoires. To estimate repertoire size and how much clonotype sharing occurs between individuals, the study deeply sequenced the blood TCR repertoires of several healthy adults. The investigation overall reported the following: Because the study included only a small number of donors, the genetic and exposure-history diversity represented was limited. Pairwise subsampling led to the expectation that sequencing depth would affect the degree of clonotype sharing among donors. Only blood was sampled, and tissue TCR repertoires likely differ from those in blood. Incomplete sequencing was indicated by rarefaction of sorted-subset datasets, despite the large sequencing depth. Clonotypes shared by all four sorted-subset donors showed higher generation probabilities than non-shared clonotypes. Sharing across a few donors was observed for 4.5% to 6.5% of naive CD4, over 3% of naive CD8, around 2.5% of memory CD4, and 0.4% of memory CD8 clonotypes. Naive subsets generally had larger estimated clonotype richness than memory subsets did.

Using the deep immunoSEQ assay, TCR CDR3 regions were amplified from genomic DNA by multiplex PCR. Extracted genomic DNA from each cell subset was distributed evenly across all wells of several immunoSEQ 96-well plates, and each plate was treated as a replicate. For sorted subsets, around 0.2 ug of genomic DNA, equivalent to some 30,000 T cell genomes, went into each replicate PCR. The purified libraries were quantified using a Qubit 3.0 fluorometer, sized with a Bioanalyzer 2100, and then quantified again using the KAPA Library Quantification kit. Every immunoSEQ 96-well plate was sequenced on a dedicated single-read 150-cycle Illumina NextSeq 550 flow cell. For the original study's pipeline: Because the immunoSEQ output included only junctional sequences and no quality scores, the filtering could not be the same as the filtering used for full-length reads. To assign V/J genes and CDR3, sequences were annotated using PyIR, a Python wrapper for IgBLAST v1.9, with IMGT germline references. Reads with weak V/J assignments (E-value above 1e-6), missing CDR3, stop codons, out-of-frame junctions, or ambiguous translated residues were removed. V3J clonotypes were defined as sequences sharing an identical inferred V gene, J gene, and CDR3 amino acid sequence. Percentage overlap between repertoires was computed as shared unique clonotypes divided by the size of the smaller repertoire. Three approaches were used to assess repertoire richness: RTK rarefaction, the Chao1 estimator, and Recon v2.1 estimates of unobserved clonotypes. Generation probabilities for all TCRbeta clonotypes obtained by the gDNA method from a few donors were computed using OLGA. Here the immuneACCESS table is served through TCRdb, limited to in-frame sequences with V and J called. Missing clones are a known gap in these copies; in checked studies unresolved V genes cover under half, and the rest lacks a known reason. That table is the source of V, J and clone size, and D and trimming were worked out from the DNA. The sample table lists about 1,900,000 clones, just under 95% of them with a count of one. 1% to 1.5% of the sample is in the top ten clones.

CD8 naive samples were obtained by positive selection for CCR7 among CD45RO-negative cells, yielding a CD45RA+CCR7+ population from which TemRA cells were excluded. Healthy HIV-negative adults with no recently reported acute infections or vaccinations were included as donors. Every donor was a Caucasian adult residing in Nashville, Tennessee, USA. Blood was obtained by leukapheresis, after which PBMCs were separated by Ficoll-Histopaque density gradient centrifugation and cryopreserved in liquid nitrogen vapor phase. Analytical flow cytometry was used to check the purity and quantity of every magnetically sorted T cell population. Genomic DNA was isolated from every sorted fraction and measured by UV absorbance on a Nanodrop 2000c. As for this clone: The antigen it recognizes is unknown. Germline is not matched at one junction end, which may reflect a read error.

The specimen sequenced was naive CD8+ T cells sorted from blood. What the cell subset or site label conveys for this sample: CD45RA+CCR7+. The receptor comes from a man between 18 and 35 years old in good health.

The CDR3 amino acid sequence is: CASNEFLGLREEWGGTEAFF. The DNA sequence is as follows: TGCGCCAGCAATGAGTTCCTTGGACTACGCGAAGAGTGGGGGGGCACTGAAGCTTTCTTT. The chain was built from TRBV10-2 and TRBJ1-1; TRBD1 could be the D gene, as 5 bases match. The CDR3 covers 20 residues, taking in both the cysteine and the phenylalanine. CDR3 DNA is the only sequence kept; it has 60 bases, read in frame from the first base. Reading the germline V gene gives CDR1 WSHSY and CDR2 SAAADI.